Reported below is one T cell receptor beta chain. The data are from a study of blood T cell repertoires in COVID-19. Clones were read by immunoSEQ multiplex PCR, and TCRdb kept only the in-frame ones, dropping some. This sample has some 53,000 clones; about 92% occur once, and the top ten carry roughly 3%. Trimming took 5 bases from V and 6 from J; bases not matched to a gene: 10. Germline lookup yields CDR1 SGHAT and CDR2 FQNNGV. This CDR3 comprises 16 residues. The source is a human donor in a cohort sampled during active COVID-19. The chain is built from TRBV11-2 and TRBJ2-1; TRBD2 agrees at 10 bases. Sequenced material: peripheral blood. The DNA for the CDR3 is TGTGCCAGCAGCCTCCTGGGGAGCGGGAGGGCCAATGAGCAGTTCTTC. Its translation: CASSLLGSGRANEQFF.